This T cell receptor (beta chain) was profiled in a study of cytomegalovirus exposure and HLA in healthy donors. Whole-study context: Around 76% of 350 to 400 genotyped donors fell in the Caucasian-associated ancestry cluster.

CDR3 length equals 13 residues. Germline CDR1 LNHDA, CDR2 SQIVND (reference sequence). V was clipped by 2 bases and J by 4 bases, with 9 bases between them. Researchers ran the PCR with 60 Vbeta and 13 Jbeta primers. Profiling relied on immunoSEQ multiplex PCR, and the TCRdb table lists in-frame clones only, not all of them. The sample consists of 150,000 to 200,000 clones, 80% to 90% of them appearing once. This clone was detected a few times. The sequence derives from a man between 18 and 29 years old in good health and CMV-seropositive. Sequenced: PBMCs. V gene TRBV19 combines with J gene TRBJ2-7; no firm D call. CDR3 in amino acids: CASSITPEYEQYF. The CDR3 DNA reads as TGTGCCAGTAGTATAACCCCAGAATACGAGCAGTACTTC.